Reported below is one TCR beta chain. V was shortened by 0 bases and J by 2 bases, with 12 bases between the two germline ends. This CDR3 is built from 15 residues. Looked up from germline, CDR1 is SGDLS and CDR2 is YYNGEE. The data were produced by immunoSEQ multiplex PCR, yet TCRdb's version contains in-frame clones alone and is incomplete. Altogether approximately 720,000 clones are present, 55% to 75% being singletons, with the ten largest covering around 2%. This sample is drawn from a study of shared clonotypes between healthy human individuals. The chain is built from TRBV9 and TRBJ2-7; D possibly corresponds to TRBD1 (5 bases). The specimen was memory CD4+ T cells sorted from blood. Documented subset: CD45RA-negative fraction. The sequence was collected from a woman in her twenties or thirties in good health. The CDR3 coding sequence is TGTGCCAGCAGCGTAGCCGACAGCGTAGCCTACGAGCAGTACTTC. This translates into CASSVADSVAYEQYF.